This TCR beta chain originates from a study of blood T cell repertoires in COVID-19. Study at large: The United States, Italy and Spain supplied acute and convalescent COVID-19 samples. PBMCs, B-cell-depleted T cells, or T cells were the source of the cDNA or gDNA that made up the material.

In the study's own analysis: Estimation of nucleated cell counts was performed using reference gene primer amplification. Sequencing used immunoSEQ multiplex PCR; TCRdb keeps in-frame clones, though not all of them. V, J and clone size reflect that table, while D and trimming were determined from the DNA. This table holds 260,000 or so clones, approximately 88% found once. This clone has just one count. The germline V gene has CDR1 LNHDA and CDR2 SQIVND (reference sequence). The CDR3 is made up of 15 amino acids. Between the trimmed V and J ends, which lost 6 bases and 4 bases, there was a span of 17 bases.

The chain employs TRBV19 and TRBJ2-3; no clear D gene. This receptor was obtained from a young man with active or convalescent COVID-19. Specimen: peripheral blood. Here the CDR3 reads CASSPTELWADTQYF. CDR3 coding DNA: TGTGCCAGTAGCCCCACAGAATTGTGGGCAGATACGCAGTATTTT. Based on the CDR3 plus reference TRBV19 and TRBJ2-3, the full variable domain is DGGITQSPKYLFRKEGQNVTLSCEQNLNHDAMYWYRQDPGQGLRLIYYSQIVNDFQKGDIAEGYSVSREKKESFPLTVTSAQKNPTAFYLCASSPTELWADTQYFGPGTRLTVL.